The 26 T cell receptor beta chains given below trace back to one sample, sequenced in a study of regulatory T cells in long-lasting Graves disease. Arm-PCR with iRepertoire HTBI primers amplified the CDR3 regions for these TCR beta libraries. TCRdb re-analysed the multiplex PCR reads in MiXCR, keeping a single row per CDR3 protein. The data show over 450,000 distinct CDR3 sequences, with 12% seen just once and roughly 9.3% held by the top ten. As for time point: newly diagnosed GD, antithyroid drugs for less than 3 months. PBMC-derived RNA was used for the TCR library. Separately, the same data were catalogued under a study of T cells in Graves' hyperthyroidism and ophthalmopathy.

The sequencing here drew on peripheral blood mononuclear cells (PBMCs), taken at new diagnosis, from a patient treated with antithyroid drugs. The receptors derive from a young woman with Graves disease.

This clonotype was picked up many times. The rearrangement links TRBV30 to TRBJ1-5; 8 nucleotides align to TRBD1. The CDR3 consists of 14 residues. Germline-derived CDR1 and CDR2 are GTSNPN and SVGIG (reference sequence). The V gene end was trimmed by 4 bases and the J gene end by 7 bases; junction bases not matched to a gene: 9. CDR3 region: CAWNGQGIGQPQHF. CDR3 bases: TGTGCCTGGAACGGACAGGGAATAGGCCAGCCCCAGCATTTT.

This clonotype was recorded a few times. The rearrangement joins TRBV5-1 to TRBJ2-1; the D call may be TRBD1 or TRBD2 (6 bases each). The CDR3 runs 15 residues. Germline loops: CDR1 SGHRS, CDR2 YFSETQ. Trimming removed 6 bases at V and 0 bases at J, with 13 bases between. The CDR3 DNA follows: TGCGCCAGCAAGGGGGGCCTAAGCTCCTACAATGAGCAGTTCTTC. Encoded protein: CASKGGLSSYNEQFF.

This clonotype was counted ten times or more. The chain uses TRBV2 and TRBJ2-7, with 7 bases aligning to TRBD1. Germline values: CDR1 SNHLY, CDR2 FYNNEI. Trimming took 6 bases from V and 2 from J; bases not matched to a gene: 7. The CDR3 spans 14 residues. The DNA for the CDR3 is TGTGCCAGCAGGCCGGGACAGAACCCCTACGAGCAGTACTTC. Translated, it gives CASRPGQNPYEQYF.

This clonotype was seen repeatedly, ten times or more. The rearrangement links TRBV29-1 to TRBJ1-4; 7 positions match TRBD1. Trimming at V came to 5 bases and at J to 0 bases, leaving 12 bases not matched to a gene. There are 17 residues in the CDR3. The germline V gene has CDR1 SQVTM and CDR2 ANQGSEA. The CDR3 bases are TGCAGCGTTCTTCTGACAGGGAACCCCGCAACTAATGAAAAACTGTTTTTT. It is translated as CSVLLTGNPATNEKLFF.

This clonotype appeared many times. The rearrangement uses TRBV6-1 and TRBJ1-1; D gene uncertain. Trimming removed 7 bases at V and 3 bases at J, with 12 bases between. The germline V gene encodes CDR1 MNHNS and CDR2 SASEGT. This CDR3 has 13 residues. DNA of the CDR3: TGTGCCAGCAAGGTAGCCCGATACACTGAAGCTTTCTTT. Translating it yields CASKVARYTEAFF.

This clonotype occurred many times. The chain uses TRBV27 and TRBJ2-3, with TRBD2 matching 7 bases. With V trimmed by 2 bases and J by 1 base, 6 bases remained unmatched. Germline V gene data show CDR1 as MNHEY and CDR2 as SMNVEV (reference sequence). The CDR3 runs 16 residues. The CDR3 nucleotides are TGTGCCAGCAGTTTAGGCGTACGGGGGGGCACAGATACGCAGTATTTT. This sequence encodes CASSLGVRGGTDTQYF.

This clonotype was found many times. The chain recombines TRBV6-1 with TRBJ2-7; no clear D. The CDR3 loop spans 13 amino acids. V lost 4 bases and J lost 2, with 9 bases in between. The germline gives CDR1 MNHNS, CDR2 SASEGT. The CDR3 loop is CASSASVAYEQYF. Here the CDR3 DNA reads TGTGCCAGCAGTGCATCGGTAGCCTACGAGCAGTACTTC.

This clonotype has ten or more counts. CDR3: CASSPGGAGANVLTF. DNA of the CDR3: TGTGCCAGCAGCCCAGGGGGGGCTGGGGCCAACGTCCTGACTTTC. The chain combines TRBV11-2 with TRBJ2-6; D may correspond to TRBD1 or TRBD2 (7 bases each). Per germline, CDR1 SGHAT and CDR2 FQNNGV. Between the trimmed V and J ends, which lost 5 bases and 2 bases, there was a span of 10 bases. The CDR3 sequence is 15 residues long.

This clonotype was recorded at least ten times. The V gene is TRBV28, the J gene TRBJ2-5, with 8 bases identical to TRBD1. In germline, CDR1 is MDHEN, CDR2 SYDVKM. The CDR3 runs 15 residues. The V segment lost 2 bases and the J segment 5 bases; nucleotides outside the gene matches: 7. CDR3 protein: CASSLNRGSGETQYF. In DNA form, the CDR3 reads TGTGCCAGCAGTTTAAACAGGGGGAGTGGGGAGACCCAGTACTTC.

This clonotype showed up many times. V gene TRBV28 combines with J gene TRBJ1-4, with TRBD1 matching over 7 bases. The CDR3 runs to 15 residues. The germline V gene encodes CDR1 MDHEN and CDR2 SYDVKM. The ends lost 6 bases at V and 7 bases at J; junction bases unmatched: 11. CDR3: CASRVNRGLSEKLFF. CDR3 sequence (DNA): TGTGCCAGCAGGGTCAACAGGGGATTGAGTGAAAAACTGTTTTTT.

The rearrangement links TRBV6-2 or TRBV6-3 to TRBJ2-5; 8 bases align to TRBD2. V shed 11 bases and J 5 bases; nucleotides not matched to a gene: 7. Germline V gives CDR1 MNHEY, CDR2 SVGEGT. This CDR3 is 12 amino acids long. In DNA form, the CDR3 reads TGTGCCGCCGGGACTAGAGGCGAGACCCAGTACTTC. Amino acids: CAAGTRGETQYF.

This clonotype was counted a few times. The chain is built from TRBV19 and TRBJ1-1; 7 nucleotides line up with TRBD1. Trimming removed 3 bases from V and 0 bases from J; junction bases left unmatched: 10. The CDR3 consists of 17 residues. CDR1 and CDR2 from the germline V gene are LNHDA and SQIVND (reference sequence). CDR3 amino acids: CASSIIPGQIMNTEAFF. For the CDR3, the DNA is TGTGCCAGTAGTATTATACCGGGACAGATCATGAACACTGAAGCTTTCTTT.

For this clonotype: A read error may explain this, as a much larger clone is one base away. Given the absence of the conserved phenylalanine or tryptophan at the CDR3 end, a read error is likely. The V call is TRBV20-1, the J call TRBJ2-1, with unresolved D. Trimming left V 0 bases short and J 8 bases short, with 14 bases between. Germline assignment: CDR1 DFQATT and CDR2 SNEGSKA (reference sequence). The CDR3 totals 14 residues. In nucleotides, the CDR3 is TGCAGTGCTAGAGAACTCCGATGGTGGGATGAGCAGTTCCTC. It translates to CSARELRWWDEQFL.

The CDR3 DNA follows: TGTGCCAGCAGTTTAAGAGGGTTGGGCACTGAAGCTTTCTTT. Residues: CASSLRGLGTEAFF. The rearrangement joins TRBV28 to TRBJ1-1; D gene ambiguous. Germline assignment: CDR1 MDHEN and CDR2 SYDVKM. V gave up 2 bases and J gave up 4 bases, with 11 bases separating them. The CDR3 runs to 14 residues.

This clonotype was observed at least ten times. The V call is TRBV3-1, the J call TRBJ1-1; 9 bases agree with TRBD1. The trim removed 7 bases at V and 4 bases at J, leaving 4 bases unmatched. This CDR3 is built from 13 residues. Germline values: CDR1 LGHDT, CDR2 YNNKEL (reference sequence). The CDR3 region is CASNRQGGTEAFF. The CDR3 DNA follows: TGTGCCAGCAATCGACAGGGGGGCACTGAAGCTTTCTTT. The whole variable domain, filled in from reference TRBV3-1 and TRBJ1-1, reads DTAVSQTPKYLVTQMGNDKSIKCEQNLGHDTMYWYKQDSKKFLKIMFSYNNKELIINETVPNRFSPKSPDKAHLNLHINSLELGDSAVYFCASNRQGGTEAFFGQGTRLTVV.

In its sample, this clonotype was seen a few times. The rearrangement links TRBV7-9 to TRBJ2-2; TRBD1 matches 7 bases. CDR1 and CDR2 (germline): SEHNR, FQNEAQ (reference sequence). With 4 bases clipped from V and 1 base from J, the junction kept 9 bases outside the gene matches. There are 17 residues in the CDR3. The CDR3 nucleotides are TGTGCCAGCAGCTCATTACAGGGGCGTATGAACACCGGGGAGCTGTTTTTT. Translating gives CASSSLQGRMNTGELFF.

This clonotype was found many times. V usage is TRBV15 and J usage is TRBJ2-2; the match to TRBD1 covers 9 bases. The germline V gene encodes CDR1 LNHNV and CDR2 YYDKDF (reference sequence). The CDR3 has 14 residues. Losses at the gene ends were 8 bases for V and 2 bases for J; bases not matched to a gene: 3. As DNA, the CDR3 is TGTGCCACCCGGGACAGGGTTAACACCGGGGAGCTGTTTTTT. Translating gives CATRDRVNTGELFF.

This clonotype appeared many times. The gene calls are TRBV7-9 and TRBJ2-2, with TRBD2 matching over 8 bases. V shed 1 base and J 3 bases; nucleotides not matched to a gene: 7. The CDR3 contains 17 residues. Germline assignment: CDR1 SEHNR and CDR2 FQNEAQ (reference sequence). CDR3 region: CASSLEGAGVYTGELFF. CDR3 sequence (DNA): TGTGCCAGCAGCTTAGAAGGAGCGGGAGTATACACCGGGGAGCTGTTTTTT.

This rearrangement joins TRBV6-2 or TRBV6-3 to TRBJ2-2; 8 nucleotides match TRBD2. V lost 7 bases and J lost 4; bases outside the gene matches: 8. This CDR3 comprises 15 residues. Germline CDR1 and CDR2: MNHEY and SVGEGT. The chain's CDR3 is CASKTGGSGTGELFF. CDR3 DNA: TGTGCCAGCAAAACGGGAGGGAGTGGCACCGGGGAGCTGTTTTTT.

This clonotype appeared many times. J is TRBJ2-7 and V is TRBV20-1, with TRBD2 identical over 11 bases. The V gene end was trimmed by 4 bases and the J gene end by 3 bases; junction bases not matched to a gene: 14. Germline V CDR1 and CDR2: DFQATT, SNEGSKA (reference sequence). CDR3 length: 17 residues. DNA for the CDR3: TGCAGTGCTACCAAACCCGGGACTAGCGGTCTCGGCTACGAGCAGTACTTC. Translating gives CSATKPGTSGLGYEQYF.

The rearrangement joins TRBV24-1 to TRBJ2-2; 8 nucleotides match TRBD1. Losses at the gene ends were 3 bases for V and 3 bases for J; bases not matched to a gene: 5. This CDR3 has 16 amino acids. Germline V gene data show CDR1 as KGHDR and CDR2 as SFDVKD. Written as DNA, the CDR3 is TGTGCCACCAGTGATCCAGGGACAGGAGACACCGGGGAGCTGTTTTTT. Translating gives CATSDPGTGDTGELFF.

In this sample, this clonotype turned up many times. The V gene is TRBV11-3, the J gene TRBJ2-6; D uncertain. V dropped 6 bases and J dropped 0 bases, with 15 bases sitting between them. The germline gives CDR1 SGHNT, CDR2 YENEEA. This CDR3 contains 17 residues. The CDR3 DNA is TGTGCCAGCAGTCCTTGGGCACAAAGCTCTGGGGCCAACGTCCTGACTTTC. The encoded protein is CASSPWAQSSGANVLTF.

This clonotype occurred many times. V usage is TRBV6-2 or TRBV6-3 and J usage is TRBJ2-1; 14 bases are a match to TRBD2. Germline-derived CDR1 and CDR2 are MNHEY and SVGEGT. There are 19 residues in the CDR3. The ends lost 4 bases at V and 12 bases at J; junction bases unmatched: 20. The CDR3 region has the DNA TGTGCCAGCAGTTCCAACCGACTAGCGGGAGGGAAGATACATGACGGGCAGTTCTTC. This sequence encodes CASSSNRLAGGKIHDGQFF.

In its sample, this clonotype was seen many times. The CDR3 loop is CASSLVGTSGSRRYEQYF. The CDR3 DNA sequence: TGTGCCAGCAGCTTAGTTGGGACTAGCGGGAGTAGGAGGTACGAGCAGTACTTC. The chain combines TRBV7-9 with TRBJ2-7; 14 bases are shared with TRBD2. The CDR3 length is 18 residues. The trim removed 1 base at V and 4 bases at J, leaving 9 bases unmatched. The germline gives CDR1 SEHNR, CDR2 FQNEAQ (reference sequence).

The chain links TRBV5-5 to TRBJ1-2; 7 bases fit TRBD1. V shed 1 base and J 6 bases; nucleotides not matched to a gene: 9. Per the germline V gene, CDR1 is SGHKS and CDR2 is YYEKEE (reference sequence). The CDR3 consists of 15 residues. The CDR3: CASSLSQGVLDGYTF. The CDR3 region has the DNA TGTGCCAGCAGCTTGTCCCAGGGGGTCCTAGATGGCTACACCTTC.

This clonotype has just a few counts. The chain carries TRBV7-2 and TRBJ1-2; D uncertain. The V and J ends lost 1 base and 6 bases respectively, with 6 bases between them. The CDR3 is made up of 12 amino acids. Germline CDR1 SGHTA, CDR2 FQGNSA. CDR3 in DNA: TGTGCCAGCAGCTTAGAGTTGAATGGCTACACCTTC. Translated: CASSLELNGYTF.